The 7 T cell receptor beta chains below come from one sample, sequenced in a study of blood T cell repertoires in COVID-19. Generated by immunoSEQ multiplex PCR, the TCRdb table keeps only in-frame clones and is missing some. The sample yields about 50,000 clones, around 87% seen once. The specimen was peripheral blood. The source of these receptors is a man aged 50-60 years with active COVID-19.

This chain links TRBV28 with TRBJ2-1; TRBD2 aligns across 7 bases. The CDR3 has 14 residues. CDR1 is MDHEN, CDR2 SYDVKM, per germline. The trim removed 6 bases at V and 0 bases at J, leaving 2 bases unmatched. CDR3 in amino acids: CASSPSGSYNEQFF. CDR3 sequence (DNA): TGTGCCAGCAGCCCTAGCGGCTCCTACAATGAGCAGTTCTTC.

The chain is built from TRBV5-1 and TRBJ2-5; 7 positions match TRBD2. The CDR3 is 15 residues long. Trimming at V came to 4 bases and at J to 5 bases, leaving 11 bases not matched to a gene. Looked up from germline, CDR1 is SGHRS and CDR2 is YFSETQ. The CDR3 region has the DNA TGCGCCAGCAGCGTCGGGACTACCCCCGCCGAGACCCAGTACTTC. Translated, it gives CASSVGTTPAETQYF.

In the case of this clone: The DNA is omitted, as the CDR3 cannot be located on it reliably, and the CDR3 follows TCRdb's listing. The gene calls are TRBV6-2 or TRBV6-3 and TRBJ2-1; the table gives TRBD2 as D, unverified against the DNA. The CDR3 comprises 12 residues, both ends counted. The V gene's germline CDR1 is MNHEY and CDR2 SVGEGT. CDR3 amino acids: CASSSSDNEQFF.

The gene calls are TRBV7-9 and TRBJ2-6, with TRBD1 as a possible D gene (5 bases). There are 16 residues in the CDR3. Germline V CDR1 and CDR2: SEHNR, FQNEAQ (reference sequence). V shed 5 bases and J shed 4 bases, with 15 bases lying between them. This CDR3 is CASSKGQSRGANVLTF. The CDR3 DNA sequence: TGTGCCAGCAGCAAAGGACAATCGCGCGGGGCCAACGTCCTGACTTTC. Full variable domain (missing parts from reference TRBV7-9 and TRBJ2-6): DTGVSQNPRHKITKRGQNVTFRCDPISEHNRLYWYRQTLGQGPEFLTYFQNEAQLEKSRLLSDRFSAERPKGSFSTLEIQRTEQGDSAMYLCASSKGQSRGANVLTFGAGSRLTVL.

CDR3: CASSLGEVNEQFF. CDR3 bases: TGTGCCAGCAGCTTAGGGGAGGTAAATGAGCAGTTCTTC. The V call is TRBV7-9, the J call TRBJ2-1, with D perhaps TRBD2 (6 bases). Trimming removed 1 base at V and 7 bases at J, with 8 bases between. Per germline, CDR1 SEHNR and CDR2 FQNEAQ (reference sequence). There are 13 residues in the CDR3.

In nucleotides, the CDR3 is TGTGCCTGGAATACGGGACAGGGCTCCTACAATGAGCAGTTCTTC. Its translation: CAWNTGQGSYNEQFF. This chain links TRBV30 with TRBJ2-1, with 9 nucleotides matching TRBD1. Germline assignment: CDR1 GTSNPN and CDR2 SVGIG (reference sequence). This CDR3 contains 15 residues. Germline trimming cut 4 bases from V and 0 bases from J; bases unmatched to any gene: 4.

The rearrangement joins TRBV4-3 to TRBJ2-3; a weak D match, TRBD1 (6 bases). Germline V gives CDR1 LGHNA, CDR2 YSLEER. The V end was cut by 0 bases, the J end by 2 bases, with 9 bases between. This CDR3 spans 15 amino acids. CDR3 in DNA: TGCGCCAGCAGCCAAGACAGGGGTTTCACAGATACGCAGTATTTT. Its translation: CASSQDRGFTDTQYF.